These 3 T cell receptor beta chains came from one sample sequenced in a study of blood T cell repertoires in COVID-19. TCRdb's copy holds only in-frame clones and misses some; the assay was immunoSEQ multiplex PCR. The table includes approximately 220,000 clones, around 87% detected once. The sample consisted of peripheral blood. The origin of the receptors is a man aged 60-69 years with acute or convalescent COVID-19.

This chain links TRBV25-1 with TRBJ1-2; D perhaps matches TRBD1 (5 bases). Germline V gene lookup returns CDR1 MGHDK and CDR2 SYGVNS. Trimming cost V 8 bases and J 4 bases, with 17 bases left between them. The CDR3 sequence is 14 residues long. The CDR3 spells CASAPGGQGYGYTF. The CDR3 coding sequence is TGTGCCAGCGCACCGGGGGGTCAGGGCTATGGCTACACCTTC.

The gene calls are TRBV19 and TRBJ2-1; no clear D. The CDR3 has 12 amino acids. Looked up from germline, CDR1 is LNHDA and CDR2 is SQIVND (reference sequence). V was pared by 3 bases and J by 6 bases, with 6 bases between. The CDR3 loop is CASSIIVNEQFF. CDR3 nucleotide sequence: TGTGCCAGTAGTATTATTGTCAATGAGCAGTTCTTC.

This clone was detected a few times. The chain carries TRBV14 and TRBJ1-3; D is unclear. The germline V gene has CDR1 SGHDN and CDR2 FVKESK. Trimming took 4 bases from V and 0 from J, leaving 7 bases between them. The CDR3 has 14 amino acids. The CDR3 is CASSPYSSGNTIYF. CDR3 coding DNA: TGTGCCAGCAGCCCCTATAGCTCTGGAAACACCATATATTTT.